Sequencing of this T cell receptor (beta chain) was carried out in a study of regulatory T cells in long-lasting Graves disease. Researchers made TCR beta libraries by using iRepertoire HTBI primers and running Arm-PCR on CDR3 regions. TCRdb independently ran MiXCR on the multiplex PCR reads; one entry per CDR3 protein. Of 400,000 to 500,000 distinct CDR3 sequences listed, 22% were seen once; the top ten hold around 13%. This CDR3 is 15 amino acids long. Germline V gene lookup returns CDR1 GTSNPN and CDR2 SVGIG (reference sequence). V lost 5 bases and J 4 bases, leaving 15 bases between the germline ends. This clonotype was recorded a few times. Time point described: persistent/refractory GD, antithyroid drugs over 5 years with positive TRAb. Isolated PBMC RNA provided the starting material for the TCR library.

The J gene is TRBJ2-6, the V gene TRBV30, with D hard to call. This receptor was taken from a female donor with Graves disease. Sequencing used peripheral blood mononuclear cells (PBMCs), obtained when the disease was refractory, from a patient treated with antithyroid drugs. The CDR3 reads CAWDPKRAGANVLTF. The CDR3 DNA reads as TGTGCCTGGGACCCGAAGAGAGCCGGGGCCAACGTCCTGACTTTC.